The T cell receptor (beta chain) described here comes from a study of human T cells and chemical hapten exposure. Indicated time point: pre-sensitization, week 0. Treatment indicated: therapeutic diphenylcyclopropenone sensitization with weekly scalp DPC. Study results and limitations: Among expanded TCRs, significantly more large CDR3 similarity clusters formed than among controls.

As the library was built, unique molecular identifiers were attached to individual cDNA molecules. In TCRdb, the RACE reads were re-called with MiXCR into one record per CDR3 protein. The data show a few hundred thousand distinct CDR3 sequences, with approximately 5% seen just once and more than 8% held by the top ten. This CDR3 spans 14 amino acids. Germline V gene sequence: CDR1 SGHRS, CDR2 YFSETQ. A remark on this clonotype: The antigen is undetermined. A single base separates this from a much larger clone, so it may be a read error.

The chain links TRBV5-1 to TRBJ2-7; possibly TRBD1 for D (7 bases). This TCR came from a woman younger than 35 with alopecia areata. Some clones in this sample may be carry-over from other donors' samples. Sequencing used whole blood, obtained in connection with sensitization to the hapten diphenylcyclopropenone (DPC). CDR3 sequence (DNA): TGCACCAGCAGCTTCCGGACAGGAGGGGACGAGCAGTACTTC. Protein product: CTSSFRTGGDEQYF.